The next 31 T cell receptor beta chains were all read from a single sample in a study of control samples from healthy donors and cancer patients. Sequencing was performed with immunoSEQ multiplex PCR; in TCRdb, only in-frame clones are kept and a portion is missing. The sample carries roughly 99,000 clones, almost 85% recorded once. The sequencing sample was made of blood. The receptors stem from a man in his sixties in good health.

This chain links TRBV13 with TRBJ2-5, with 13 bases lining up with TRBD2. Trimming cost V 5 bases and J 3 bases; bases outside gene matches: 9. There are 17 residues in the CDR3. The germline V gene has CDR1 PRHDT and CDR2 FYEKMQ (reference sequence). This CDR3 reads CASSPGLAGVGEETQYF. In DNA form, the CDR3 reads TGTGCCAGCAGCCCCGGACTAGCGGGGGTGGGAGAAGAGACCCAGTACTTC.

V is TRBV2 and J is TRBJ1-6; D perhaps matches TRBD1 (6 bases). CDR1 and CDR2 (germline): SNHLY, FYNNEI. There are 13 residues in the CDR3. The ends were cut back, 7 bases at V and 7 bases at J, with 11 bases in the middle. CDR3 region: CASNPQGNSPLHF. The CDR3 DNA follows: TGTGCCAGCAATCCCCAGGGGAATTCACCCCTCCACTTT.

The chain is built from TRBV6-5 and TRBJ1-1, with D tentatively TRBD1 (5 bases). The CDR3 consists of 13 residues. In germline, CDR1 is MNHEY, CDR2 SVGAGI. Deletions cut 6 bases from V and 2 bases from J, with 10 bases between. The CDR3 nucleotides read TGTGCCAGCAGACGGGACGGAAACACTGAAGCTTTCTTT. Amino acid sequence: CASRRDGNTEAFF.

This chain joins TRBV7-2 and TRBJ2-1; a weak D match, TRBD2 (6 bases). Germline CDR1 is SGHTA and CDR2 is FQGNSA. CDR3 size: 15 residues. V was shortened by 0 bases and J by 3 bases, with 9 bases between the two germline ends. In DNA, the CDR3 is TGTGCCAGCAGCTTAGCGCGGGATTTCTACAATGAGCAGTTCTTC. Translating gives CASSLARDFYNEQFF.

V usage is TRBV13 and J usage is TRBJ2-1; no clear D. The CDR3 runs to 15 residues. Germline V gene data show CDR1 as PRHDT and CDR2 as FYEKMQ (reference sequence). V lost 0 bases, J lost 4 bases, and 10 bases lay in between. This chain's CDR3 is CASSLGVTLYNEQFF. The CDR3 nucleotides are TGTGCCAGCAGCTTAGGTGTGACACTTTACAATGAGCAGTTCTTC.

This chain joins TRBV5-1 and TRBJ2-2; the match to TRBD1 covers 7 bases. The V gene end was trimmed by 2 bases and the J gene end by 7 bases; junction bases not matched to a gene: 14. This CDR3 is built from 17 residues. Germline V gene sequence: CDR1 SGHRS, CDR2 YFSETQ. This CDR3 is CASSFPSGGWFSGELFF. The CDR3 nucleotides read TGCGCCAGCAGCTTTCCTTCAGGGGGATGGTTTAGCGGGGAGCTGTTTTTT.

J is TRBJ2-6 and V is TRBV9; either TRBD1 or TRBD2 may fit D (6 bases each). This CDR3 has 17 amino acids. Germline CDR1 reads SGDLS; CDR2 reads YYNGEE. The V end was cut by 0 bases, the J end by 4 bases, with 14 bases between. In DNA, the CDR3 is TGTGCCAGCAGCGTAGATTCGGGGGCGCAGGGGGCCAACGTCCTGACTTTC. The encoded protein is CASSVDSGAQGANVLTF.

V usage is TRBV6-2 or TRBV6-3 and J usage is TRBJ1-5; unclear D gene. Between the trimmed V and J ends, which lost 5 bases and 9 bases, there was a span of 8 bases. Germline V gene data show CDR1 as MNHEY and CDR2 as SVGEGT. The CDR3 runs 11 residues. CDR3 sequence: CASSDPWPQHF. The DNA of the CDR3 is TGTGCCAGCAGTGACCCGTGGCCCCAGCATTTT.

There are a few counts of this clone. For the CDR3, the DNA is TGTGCCTGGAGCGGGACGGTGTCCTCCTACGAGCAGTACTTC. It yields the protein CAWSGTVSSYEQYF. The rearrangement links TRBV30 to TRBJ2-7; D is perhaps TRBD1 or TRBD2 (5 bases each). CDR3 length: 14 amino acids. The V and J ends lost 3 bases and 0 bases respectively, with 12 bases between them. Germline V gene sequence: CDR1 GTSNPN, CDR2 SVGIG (reference sequence). The full variable domain, completed using reference TRBV30 and TRBJ2-7, is SQTIHQWPATLVQPVGSPLSLECTVEGTSNPNLYWYRQAAGRGLQLLFYSVGIGQISSEVPQNLSASRPQDRQFILSSKKLLLSDSGFYLCAWSGTVSSYEQYFGPGTRLTVT.

V is TRBV30 and J is TRBJ2-7, with D uncertain. This CDR3 is 13 amino acids long. Looked up from germline, CDR1 is GTSNPN and CDR2 is SVGIG (reference sequence). The V gene lost 3 bases and the J gene lost 0 bases, with 9 bases spanning the gap. This chain's CDR3 is CAWRGPLSYEQYF. The CDR3 DNA reads as TGTGCCTGGAGAGGGCCGCTCTCCTACGAGCAGTACTTC.

The J gene is TRBJ1-6, the V gene TRBV30; no reliable D call. In germline, CDR1 is GTSNPN, CDR2 SVGIG (reference sequence). This CDR3 is 16 amino acids long. The germline V and J ends were trimmed by 2 bases and 2 bases, with 13 bases remaining between them. The CDR3 region is CAWSRAMGTYNSPLHF. The CDR3 DNA follows: TGTGCCTGGAGTAGGGCGATGGGAACCTATAATTCACCCCTCCACTTT.

This chain links TRBV12-3 or TRBV12-4 with TRBJ1-3; TRBD1 might be the D (6 bases). The V gene lost 6 bases and the J gene lost 1 base, with 7 bases spanning the gap. The CDR3 length is 13 residues. CDR3 amino acids: CASSRGSGNTIYF. The CDR3, as DNA: TGTGCCAGCAGCAGGGGATCTGGAAACACCATATATTTT.

This chain connects TRBV2 to TRBJ2-6; D gene unclear. CDR3 length: 17 residues. The germline gives CDR1 SNHLY, CDR2 FYNNEI. Trimming removed 3 bases from V and 0 bases from J, with 12 bases in between. As DNA, the CDR3 is TGTGCCAGCAGTGATCCCCGGACGGGCTCTGGGGCCAACGTCCTGACTTTC. This translates into CASSDPRTGSGANVLTF.

The CDR3 nucleotides are TGTGCCACCAGTGATTCACAGGCGACCAACTATGGCTACACCTTC. Encoded protein: CATSDSQATNYGYTF. The chain links TRBV24-1 to TRBJ1-2; possible D gene TRBD1, 5 bases. The germline CDR1 and CDR2 sequences are KGHDR and SFDVKD. The V end lost 2 bases, the J end lost 2 bases, and 11 bases lay between the germline ends. This CDR3 is built from 15 residues.

The chain carries TRBV27 and TRBJ2-5; 14 bases are a match to TRBD2. Germline V CDR1 and CDR2: MNHEY, SMNVEV (reference sequence). V lost 7 bases and J lost 4; bases outside the gene matches: 11. CDR3 length: 17 residues. Here the CDR3 DNA reads TGTGCCAGCACCACGGGGACTAGCGGGAGCGGAGGAGAGACCCAGTACTTC. This codes for CASTTGTSGSGGETQYF.

The chain combines TRBV4-2 with TRBJ2-7; D is undetermined. Germline values: CDR1 LGHNA, CDR2 YNFKEQ. Trimming pared 1 base from V and 0 bases from J, leaving 4 bases between. The CDR3 length is 13 residues. In DNA form, the CDR3 reads TGTGCCAGCAGCCAAGTCGACTCCTACGAGCAGTACTTC. Its translation is CASSQVDSYEQYF.

This chain joins TRBV7-9 and TRBJ2-3; 9 nucleotides line up with TRBD1. From germline, CDR1 is SEHNR and CDR2 FQNEAQ (reference sequence). V was pared by 3 bases and J by 6 bases, with 4 bases of the junction left unmatched. The CDR3 length is 14 residues. CDR3 nucleotide sequence: TGTGCCAGCAGCTTGACAGGGGGAGTGGATACGCAGTATTTT. It translates to CASSLTGGVDTQYF.

The genes are TRBV5-6 and TRBJ1-2; D remains ambiguous. Germline CDR1 is SGHDT and CDR2 is YYEEEE. V dropped 3 bases and J dropped 5 bases, with 11 bases sitting between them. CDR3 length equals 13 residues. The CDR3 coding sequence is TGTGCCAGCAGCTCTAATTCCCTTTATGGCTACACCTTC. It specifies CASSSNSLYGYTF.

This sequence joins TRBV3-1 (or the pseudogene TRBV3-2) and TRBJ2-3; D might be TRBD2 (5 bases). The V end was cut by 1 base, the J end by 6 bases, with 14 bases between. The CDR3 contains 15 residues. Per the germline V gene, CDR1 is LGHDT and CDR2 is YNNKEL (reference sequence). Written as DNA, the CDR3 is TGTGCCAGCAGCCAAGGAGGGTCGTTAGGGGATACGCAGTATTTT. It translates to CASSQGGSLGDTQYF.

The chain has TRBV4-2 and TRBJ1-6; 10 nucleotides agree with TRBD1. The germline CDR1 and CDR2 sequences are LGHNA and YNFKEQ. The CDR3 is 16 amino acids. The trim removed 3 bases at V and 10 bases at J, leaving 9 bases unmatched. The CDR3 DNA follows: TGTGCCAGCAGCCAGGACTCGACAGGGGGCGGATCACCCCTCCACTTT. This sequence encodes CASSQDSTGGGSPLHF.

As concerns this clone: Other DNA sequences of this sample code for an identical CDR3. This chain's CDR3 is CASSPGTGDYEQYF. CDR3 coding DNA: TGTGCCAGCAGCCCCGGGACAGGGGATTACGAGCAGTACTTC. This sequence joins TRBV5-6 and TRBJ2-7; 10 bases line up with TRBD1. The CDR3 has 14 residues. Germline V gene lookup returns CDR1 SGHDT and CDR2 YYEEEE. The V gene end was trimmed by 4 bases and the J gene end by 4 bases; junction bases not matched to a gene: 5.

V gene TRBV9 combines with J gene TRBJ2-7, with a tentative D call TRBD1 (5 bases). Trimming removed 0 bases at V and 7 bases at J, with 14 bases between. In germline, CDR1 is SGDLS, CDR2 YYNGEE. This CDR3 has 14 residues. For the CDR3, the DNA is TGTGCCAGCAGCGTAGACCCCACAGGTCAAGAGCAGTACTTC. It codes for CASSVDPTGQEQYF.

The chain combines TRBV20-1 with TRBJ2-5, with a weak D call TRBD2 (6 bases). Between the trimmed V and J ends, which lost 3 bases and 2 bases, there was a span of 16 bases. The germline gives CDR1 DFQATT, CDR2 SNEGSKA (reference sequence). There are 15 residues in the CDR3. The chain's CDR3 is CSASGTGGEQETQYF. The DNA for the CDR3 is TGCAGTGCTAGTGGGACCGGGGGAGAACAAGAGACCCAGTACTTC.

Comments on this clone: Other nucleotide sequences in the sample specify the same CDR3. The chain recombines TRBV5-1 with TRBJ2-1; D gene uncertain. The CDR3 runs 18 residues. Trimming removed 2 bases from V and 0 bases from J, with 18 bases in between. Germline V gene data show CDR1 as SGHRS and CDR2 as YFSETQ. CDR3 in amino acids: CASSLSPLSVYSYNEQFF. The CDR3 DNA reads as TGCGCCAGCAGCTTATCTCCCCTCAGCGTATACTCCTACAATGAGCAGTTCTTC. The full variable domain, rest sourced from reference TRBV5-1 and TRBJ2-1, is KAGVTQTPRYLIKTRGQQVTLSCSPISGHRSVSWYQQTPGQGLQFLFEYFSETQRNKGNFPGRFSGRQFSNSRSEMNVSTLELGDSALYLCASSLSPLSVYSYNEQFFGPGTRLTVL.

This chain connects TRBV4-2 to TRBJ1-4, with D possibly TRBD1 on 6 matching bases. Deletions cut 1 base from V and 5 bases from J, with 11 bases between. This CDR3 contains 15 residues. Germline lookup yields CDR1 LGHNA and CDR2 YNFKEQ. For the CDR3, the DNA is TGTGCCAGCAGCCAAGGGGGGGCCCTAAATGAAAAACTGTTTTTT. It specifies CASSQGGALNEKLFF.

The V call is TRBV6-5, the J call TRBJ2-7; 7 nucleotides match TRBD2. The V gene end was trimmed by 4 bases and the J gene end by 2 bases; junction bases not matched to a gene: 5. The CDR3 is made up of 14 amino acids. Germline CDR1 reads MNHEY; CDR2 reads SVGAGI. DNA of the CDR3: TGTGCCAGCAGTTCGACTAGCTTCACCTACGAGCAGTACTTC. Amino acids: CASSSTSFTYEQYF.

The rearrangement uses TRBV11-2 and TRBJ2-1, with D perhaps TRBD2 (6 bases). This CDR3 is 16 amino acids long. Between the trimmed V and J ends, which lost 4 bases and 3 bases, there was a span of 16 bases. Germline V gives CDR1 SGHAT, CDR2 FQNNGV. The CDR3 DNA follows: TGTGCCAGCAGCTGGGGACTGACGGGGAACTACAATGAGCAGTTCTTC. Its protein is CASSWGLTGNYNEQFF.

This clone has only a few counts. The chain links TRBV4-2 to TRBJ1-3; 12 bases align to TRBD1. The germline V gene has CDR1 LGHNA and CDR2 YNFKEQ. J lost 4 bases, V lost 5 bases, and 6 bases had no gene match. The CDR3 consists of 16 residues. The CDR3 DNA is TGTGCCAGCAGCGTTCGGGACAGGGGGCTCGGAAACACCATATATTTT. It is translated as CASSVRDRGLGNTIYF.

This clone occurred once. The rearrangement joins TRBV7-2 to TRBJ2-3; a possible D gene is TRBD2 (5 bases). This CDR3 spans 19 amino acids. The germline V gene has CDR1 SGHTA and CDR2 FQGNSA. Trimming stripped 1 base from V and 2 bases from J, with 22 bases between. The CDR3 nucleotides are TGTGCCAGCAGCTTAGAGGTATACGCCGCGACTACACCCACAGATACGCAGTATTTT. This gives the protein CASSLEVYAATTPTDTQYF.

J is TRBJ2-1 and V is TRBV12-1; TRBD2 reflects the table's D call only, with no check against the DNA. TRBV12-1 has pseudogene status. The CDR3 extends over 16 amino acids. CDR3 nucleotides: TGTGCCAGCAGCTTTGACTGCGGGGGGGCGCACAATGAGCAGTTCTTC. Translating gives CASSFDCGGAHNEQFF.

The chain is built from TRBV19 and TRBJ2-3; D possibly corresponds to TRBD1 (6 bases). V was clipped by 1 base and J by 5 bases, with 10 bases between them. Germline values: CDR1 LNHDA, CDR2 SQIVND (reference sequence). The CDR3 extends over 14 amino acids. The CDR3 coding sequence is TGTGCCAGTAGTATAGGACGGACAGAAGATACGCAGTATTTT. Encoded protein: CASSIGRTEDTQYF.